The present TCR beta chain was sequenced within a study of PD-1 blockade in classical Hodgkin lymphoma. The repertoire was sequenced with immunoSEQ multiplex PCR; TCRdb's copy has only in-frame clones and lacks some. The data contain fewer than 110,000 clones, around 88% of them singletons. V was clipped by 0 bases and J by 7 bases, with 7 bases between them. The germline gives CDR1 MRHNA, CDR2 SNTAGT. The CDR3 is 13 amino acids. Relapses following autologous stem cell transplantation were seen in all patients, with brentuximab vedotin exposure varying. Study-wide results and limits: CD4+ but not CD8+ TCR diversity rose significantly by C4D1. Reports indicated that newly diagnosed patients had lower baseline TCR diversity than healthy donors did. Complete responders matched newly diagnosed patients in baseline diversity. The causes of the repertoire differences, possibly disease activity or prior therapy, remain undefined.

As to this clone: The antigen is unknown.

The material was peripheral blood mononuclear cells (PBMCs), obtained before the second cycle of nivolumab. The clonotype was recovered from a human donor with classical Hodgkin lymphoma. The chain combines TRBV6-4 with TRBJ2-1; no firm D call. The CDR3 loop is CASSDSGLNEQFF. CDR3 DNA: TGTGCCAGCAGTGACTCGGGGTTAAATGAGCAGTTCTTC.